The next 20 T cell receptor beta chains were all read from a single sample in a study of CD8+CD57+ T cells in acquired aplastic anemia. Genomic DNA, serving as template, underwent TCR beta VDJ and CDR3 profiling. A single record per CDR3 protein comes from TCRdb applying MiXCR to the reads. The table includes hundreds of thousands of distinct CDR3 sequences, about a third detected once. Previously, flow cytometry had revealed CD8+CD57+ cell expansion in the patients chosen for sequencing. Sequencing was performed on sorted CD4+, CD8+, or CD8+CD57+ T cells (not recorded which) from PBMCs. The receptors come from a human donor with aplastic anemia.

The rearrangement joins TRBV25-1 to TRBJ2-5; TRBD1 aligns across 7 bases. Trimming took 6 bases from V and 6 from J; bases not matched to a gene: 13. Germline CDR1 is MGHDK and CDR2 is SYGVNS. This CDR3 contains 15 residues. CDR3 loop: CASRSLGTVEKTQYF. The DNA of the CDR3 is TGTGCCAGCAGGAGCCTCGGGACAGTCGAGAAGACCCAGTACTTC.

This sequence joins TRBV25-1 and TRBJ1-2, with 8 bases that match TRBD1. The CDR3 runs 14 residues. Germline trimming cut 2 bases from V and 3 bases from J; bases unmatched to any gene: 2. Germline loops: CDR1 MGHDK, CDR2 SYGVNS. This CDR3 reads CASSEATGDYGYTF. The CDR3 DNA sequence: TGTGCCAGCAGTGAAGCGACAGGGGACTATGGCTACACCTTC.

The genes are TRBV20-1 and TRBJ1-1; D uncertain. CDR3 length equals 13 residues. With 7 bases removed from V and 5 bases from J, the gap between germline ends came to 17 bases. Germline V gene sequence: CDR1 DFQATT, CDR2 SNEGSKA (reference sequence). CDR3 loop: CSVRSWAATEAFF. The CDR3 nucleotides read TGCAGTGTCAGATCCTGGGCAGCGACTGAAGCTTTCTTT.

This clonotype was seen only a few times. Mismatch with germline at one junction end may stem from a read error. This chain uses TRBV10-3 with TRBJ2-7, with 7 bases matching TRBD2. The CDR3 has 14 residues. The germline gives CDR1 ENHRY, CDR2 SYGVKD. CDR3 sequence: CASSMSGGVYEQYF. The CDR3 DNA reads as TGTGCCAGCAGTATGAGTGGGGGGGTCTACGAGCAGTACTTC.

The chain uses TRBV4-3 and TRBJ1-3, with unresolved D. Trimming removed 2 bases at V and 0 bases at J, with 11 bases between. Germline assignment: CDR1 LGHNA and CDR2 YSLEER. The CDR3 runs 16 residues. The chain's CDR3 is CASSQQKEVSGNTIYF. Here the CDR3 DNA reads TGCGCCAGCAGCCAACAAAAAGAGGTCTCTGGAAACACCATATATTTT.

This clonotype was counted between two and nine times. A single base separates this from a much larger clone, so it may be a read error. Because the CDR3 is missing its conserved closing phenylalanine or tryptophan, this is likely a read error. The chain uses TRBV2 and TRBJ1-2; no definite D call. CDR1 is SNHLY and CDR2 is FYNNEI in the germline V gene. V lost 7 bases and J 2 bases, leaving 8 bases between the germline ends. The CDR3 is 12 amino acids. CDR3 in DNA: TGTGCCAGCAACTCGGGGAACTATGGCTACACCCTC. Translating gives CASNSGNYGYTL.

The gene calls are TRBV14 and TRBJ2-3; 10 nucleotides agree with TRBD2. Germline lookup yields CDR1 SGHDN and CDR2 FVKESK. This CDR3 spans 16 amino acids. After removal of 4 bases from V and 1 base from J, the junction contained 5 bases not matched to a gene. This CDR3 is CASSRLLAGRTDTQYF. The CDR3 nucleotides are TGTGCCAGCAGCCGACTACTAGCGGGGCGCACAGATACGCAGTATTTT. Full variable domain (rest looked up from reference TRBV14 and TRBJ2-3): EAGVTQFPSHSVIEKGQTVTLRCDPISGHDNLYWYRRVMGKEIKFLLHFVKESKQDESGMPNNRFLAERTGGTYSTLKVQPAELEDSGVYFCASSRLLAGRTDTQYFGPGTRLTVL.

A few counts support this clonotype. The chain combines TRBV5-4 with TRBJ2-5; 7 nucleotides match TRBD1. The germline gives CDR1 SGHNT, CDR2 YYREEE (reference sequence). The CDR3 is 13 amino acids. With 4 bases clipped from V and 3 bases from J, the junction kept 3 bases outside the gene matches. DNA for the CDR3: TGTGCCAGCAGCGGAGACAGGGAAGAGACCCAGTACTTC. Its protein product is CASSGDREETQYF.

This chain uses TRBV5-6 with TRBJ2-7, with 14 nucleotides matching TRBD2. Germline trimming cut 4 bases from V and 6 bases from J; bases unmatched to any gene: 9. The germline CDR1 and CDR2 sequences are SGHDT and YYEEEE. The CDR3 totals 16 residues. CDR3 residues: CASSVGLAGGPLEQYF. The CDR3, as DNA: TGTGCCAGCAGCGTCGGACTAGCGGGGGGTCCCCTCGAGCAGTACTTC. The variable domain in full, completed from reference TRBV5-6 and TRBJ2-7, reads DAGVTQSPTHLIKTRGQQVTLRCSPKSGHDTVSWYQQALGQGPQFIFQYYEEEERQRGNFPDRFSGHQFPNYSSELNVNALLLGDSALYLCASSVGLAGGPLEQYFGPGTRLTVT.

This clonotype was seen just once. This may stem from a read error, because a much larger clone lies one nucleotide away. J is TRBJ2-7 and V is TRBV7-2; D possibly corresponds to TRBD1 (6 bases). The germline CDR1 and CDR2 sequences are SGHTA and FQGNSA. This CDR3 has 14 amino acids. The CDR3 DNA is TGTTCCAGCAGCCCACGGACAGTCTCGGGCGAGCAGTACTTC. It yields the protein CSSSPRTVSGEQYF. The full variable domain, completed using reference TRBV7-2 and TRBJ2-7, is GAGVSQSPSNKVTEKGKDVELRCDPISGHTALYWYRQSLGQGLEFLIYFQGNSAPDKSGLPSDRFSAERTGGSVSTLTIQRTQQEDSAVYLCSSSPRTVSGEQYFGPGTRLTVT.

The CDR3 region is CASSQDFLTSGTFYNEQFF. DNA for the CDR3: TGCGCCAGCAGCCAAGATTTTTTGACTAGCGGGACCTTTTACAATGAGCAGTTCTTC. The chain couples TRBV4-1 to TRBJ2-1; 11 bases map to TRBD2. CDR3 length: 19 amino acids. V lost 0 bases and J lost 4; bases outside the gene matches: 11. The V gene's germline CDR1 is MGHRA and CDR2 YSYEKL.

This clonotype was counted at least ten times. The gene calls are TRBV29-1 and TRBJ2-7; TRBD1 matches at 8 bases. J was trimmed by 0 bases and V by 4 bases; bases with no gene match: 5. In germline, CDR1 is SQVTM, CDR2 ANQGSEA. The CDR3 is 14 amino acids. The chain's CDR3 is CSVVRGPSSYEQYF. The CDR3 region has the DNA TGCAGCGTTGTCAGGGGGCCCAGCTCCTACGAGCAGTACTTC.

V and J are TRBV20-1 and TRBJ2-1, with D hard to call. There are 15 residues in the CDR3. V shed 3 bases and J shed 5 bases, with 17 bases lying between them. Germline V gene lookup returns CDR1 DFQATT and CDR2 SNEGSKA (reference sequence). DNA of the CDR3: TGCAGTGCTAGCGTGATTTGGTCCAGACACAATGAGCAGTTCTTC. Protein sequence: CSASVIWSRHNEQFF.

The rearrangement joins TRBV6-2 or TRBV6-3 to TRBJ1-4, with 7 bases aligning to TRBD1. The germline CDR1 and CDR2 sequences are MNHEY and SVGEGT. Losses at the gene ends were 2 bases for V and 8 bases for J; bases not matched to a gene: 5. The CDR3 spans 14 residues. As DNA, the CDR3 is TGTGCCAGCAGTTACGCAGGGGGGAGAGAAAAACTGTTTTTT. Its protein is CASSYAGGREKLFF.

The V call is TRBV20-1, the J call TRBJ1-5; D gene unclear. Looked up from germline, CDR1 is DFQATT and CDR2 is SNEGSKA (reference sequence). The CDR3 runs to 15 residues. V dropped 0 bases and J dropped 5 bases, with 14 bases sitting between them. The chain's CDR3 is CSARDPSRADQPQHF. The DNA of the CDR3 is TGCAGTGCTAGAGATCCTAGCCGGGCCGATCAGCCCCAGCATTTT.

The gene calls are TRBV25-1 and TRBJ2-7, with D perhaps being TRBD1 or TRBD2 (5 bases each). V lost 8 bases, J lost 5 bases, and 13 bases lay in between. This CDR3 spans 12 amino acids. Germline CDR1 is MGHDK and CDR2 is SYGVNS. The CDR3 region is CASSALGDEQYV. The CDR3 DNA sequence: TGTGCCAGCTCCGCGCTGGGGGACGAGCAGTACGTC.

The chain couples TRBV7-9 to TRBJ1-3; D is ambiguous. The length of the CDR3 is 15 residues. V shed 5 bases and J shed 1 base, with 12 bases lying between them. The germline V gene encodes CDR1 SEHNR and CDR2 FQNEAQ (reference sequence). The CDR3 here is CASSPWAGSGNTIYF. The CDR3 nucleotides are TGTGCCAGCAGCCCATGGGCAGGATCTGGAAACACCATATATTTT. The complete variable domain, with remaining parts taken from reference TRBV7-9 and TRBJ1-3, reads DTGVSQNPRHKITKRGQNVTFRCDPISEHNRLYWYRQTLGQGPEFLTYFQNEAQLEKSRLLSDRFSAERPKGSFSTLEIQRTEQGDSAMYLCASSPWAGSGNTIYFGEGSWLTVV.

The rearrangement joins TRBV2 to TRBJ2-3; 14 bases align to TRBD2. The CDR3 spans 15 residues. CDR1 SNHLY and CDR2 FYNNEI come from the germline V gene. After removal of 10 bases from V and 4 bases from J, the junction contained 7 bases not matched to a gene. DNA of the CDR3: TGTGCCAACATCCCGACTAGCGGGGGGGCAGATACGCAGTATTTT. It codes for CANIPTSGGADTQYF.

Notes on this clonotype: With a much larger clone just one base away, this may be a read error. The CDR3 reads CASSLDRDSHGYTF. CDR3 nucleotides: TGCGCCAGCAGCTTGGACAGGGATAGCCATGGCTACACCTTC. The chain recombines TRBV5-1 with TRBJ1-2; TRBD1 might be the D (6 bases). This CDR3 spans 14 amino acids. Trimming removed 0 bases at V and 6 bases at J, with 12 bases between. Germline V lookup: CDR1 SGHRS, CDR2 YFSETQ.

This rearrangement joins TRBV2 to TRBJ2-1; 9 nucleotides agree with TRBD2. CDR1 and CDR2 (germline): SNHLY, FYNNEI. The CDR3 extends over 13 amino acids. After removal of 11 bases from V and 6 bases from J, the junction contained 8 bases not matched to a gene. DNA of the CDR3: TGTGCCGGCCGGGCGGGGGGGTTCAATGAGCAGTTCTTC. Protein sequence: CAGRAGGFNEQFF.